A single TCR beta chain is shown here with its context. Its specificity is not known. V gave up 0 bases and J gave up 5 bases, with 11 bases separating them. CDR1 LGHNA and CDR2 YNFKEQ come from the germline V gene. This CDR3 has 16 amino acids. Tens of thousands of T cell genomes, or 200 ng DNA, went into the sorted-subset replicate PCRs. Generated by immunoSEQ multiplex PCR, the TCRdb table keeps only in-frame clones and is missing some. The table records millions of clones, about 92% of them present only once. The donors were adults (healthy and HIV-negative) with no recent acute infections or vaccinations. The entry originates in a study of shared clonotypes between healthy human individuals. Whole-study results and caveats: Some naive CD4 clonotypes, roughly 5%, turned up in common across a few donors. What limited the represented genetic and exposure-history diversity was the small number of donors.

The TCR originated in a man aged 18 to 30 in good health. The sample comprised naive CD4+ T cells sorted from blood. Regarding subset: CD45RA+ positively selected. The V and J genes are TRBV4-2 and TRBJ1-6, with TRBD1 as a possible D gene (6 bases). CDR3 amino acids: CASSQDRDIHNSPLHF. The CDR3 DNA is TGTGCCAGCAGCCAAGATAGGGACATCCATAATTCACCCCTCCACTTT.